This T cell receptor beta chain is from a study of blood T cells in healthy people across ages. The wider study: With template switching, about one barcoded beta molecule was captured per two T cells.

Trimming left V 7 bases short and J 0 bases short, with 16 bases between. Germline V gene data show CDR1 as MNHEY and CDR2 as SVGEGT. The CDR3 sequence is 15 residues long. Primers used in a second PCR of about 6 to 11 cycles were a sample-barcoded 5' primer and a J-beta primer mix. Each cDNA was tagged by a template-switch adaptor containing 12 random nucleotides. Using its own MiXCR run on the 5' RACE reads, TCRdb lists one record per CDR3 protein. Here the sample spans more than 650,000 distinct CDR3 sequences, 22% being singletons. This clonotype has more than one count but fewer than ten. Sequences were obtained from blood. V gene TRBV6-2 or TRBV6-3 combines with J gene TRBJ2-7; D possibly corresponds to TRBD2 (6 bases). The sequence came from a man between 65 and 79 years old in good health. CDR3 DNA: TGTGCCAGCATCAGTGGAGGGGCGAGCTCCTACGAGCAGTACTTC. Residues: CASISGGASSYEQYF.